This T cell receptor beta chain is drawn from a study of blood T cell repertoires in COVID-19. Background on the study: From T cells, B-cell-depleted T cells, or PBMCs came the material, which was cDNA or gDNA.

Original processing notes: Nucleated cell number was recorded as an estimate derived from reference gene primer amplification. Sequenced by immunoSEQ multiplex PCR; TCRdb stores in-frame clones only, minus some. V and J calls and clone size are given by that table; D and trimming were obtained from the DNA. The repertoire holds roughly 250,000 clones, 88% seen once, with around 1.2% in the top ten. Germline assignment: CDR1 LNHNV and CDR2 YYDKDF (reference sequence). V dropped 6 bases and J dropped 8 bases, with 25 bases sitting between them. CDR3 length equals 16 residues. Adults between about 18 and 95 years of age took part from about two dozen US areas. Allocation to cohorts depended on clinical history reported by the participants.

The sample comprised PBMCs or T cells enriched from blood (not recorded which). This sequence originates from a woman aged 40 to 49 with acute COVID-19. V gene TRBV15 combines with J gene TRBJ1-2, with a possible D match to TRBD1 (5 bases). The CDR3 protein is CATRPIYRDSEGGYTF. The CDR3 region has the DNA TGTGCCACCAGGCCGATCTACCGGGACTCAGAAGGCGGCTACACCTTC. Complete variable domain (other parts from reference TRBV15 and TRBJ1-2): DAMVIQNPRYQVTQFGKPVTLSCSQTLNHNVMYWYQQKSSQAPKLLFHYYDKDFNNEADTPDNFQSRRPNTSFCFLDIRSPGLGDTAMYLCATRPIYRDSEGGYTFGSGTRLTVV.